This T cell receptor (beta chain) was observed in a study of cytomegalovirus exposure and HLA in healthy donors. Study results and limitations: Diagnosis of cytomegalovirus status made by the classifier reportedly showed high specificity and sensitivity. A likely sequencing artifact accounted for one observed cluster of highly shared sequence variants.

The PCR was carried out with 60 Vbeta primers and 13 Jbeta primers. Sequencing used immunoSEQ multiplex PCR; TCRdb keeps in-frame clones, though not all of them. The sample has some 160,000 clones; roughly 70% are singletons. Germline V lookup: CDR1 SEHNR, CDR2 FQNEAQ (reference sequence). This CDR3 region has 17 residues. In regard to this clone: The antigen is not known. An end of the junction differs from the germline gene, which may be a read error.

This clonotype was sampled from a woman between 40 and 50 years old in good health and CMV-seronegative. V is TRBV7-9 and J is TRBJ2-7; 9 bases match TRBD2. Sequences were obtained from PBMCs. Here the CDR3 reads CSSSGMLTGTSLYEQYF. The CDR3 nucleotides read TGTTCCAGCAGCGGCATGCTCACCGGGACTAGCTTGTACGAGCAGTACTTC. The full variable domain, completed using reference TRBV7-9 and TRBJ2-7, is DTGVSQNPRHKITKRGQNVTFRCDPISEHNRLYWYRQTLGQGPEFLTYFQNEAQLEKSRLLSDRFSAERPKGSFSTLEIQRTEQGDSAMYLCSSSGMLTGTSLYEQYFGPGTRLTVT.